These T cell receptor beta chains were read from a single sample in a study of shared clonotypes between healthy human individuals. Libraries were prepared by immunoSEQ multiplex PCR; TCRdb keeps only in-frame clonotypes and omits some of them. The table records about a million clones, around three quarters of them present only once. The sequenced sample consisted of memory CD4+ T cells sorted from blood. The receptors were gathered from a man between 18 and 29 years old in good health. Each CDR3 is given with its conserved first and last residue. A D gene is named only where the DNA matches it firmly. Expanded clones are given a class, and other clones once, few, many or no size at all.

TRBV11-2	TRBJ2-3	many	.	CASSYPPGGQVTQYF	TGTGCCAGCAGCTACCCTCCCGGGGGGCAGGTTACGCAGTATTTT
TRBV2	TRBJ1-2	.	.	CASSERMGEGYTF	TGTGCCAGCAGTGAAAGAATGGGGGAAGGCTACACCTTC
TRBV5-1	TRBJ2-5	.	TRBD1	CASSAGQGRETQYF	TGCGCCAGCAGCGCGGGACAGGGACGCGAGACCCAGTACTTC
TRBV2	TRBJ1-2	.	.	CASSVGQNYGYTF	TGTGCCAGCAGTGTAGGTCAAAACTATGGCTACACCTTC
TRBV9	TRBJ1-2	.	TRBD1	CASTVADRPLGDGYTF	TGTGCCAGCACAGTCGCGGACAGGCCCCTGGGGGACGGCTACACCTTC
TRBV10-3	TRBJ2-3	.	TRBD2	CATEAGLAGARDTQYF	TGTGCCACCGAAGCAGGACTAGCGGGAGCCCGTGATACGCAGTATTTT
TRBV7-9	TRBJ2-2	.	.	CASIRGPESTGELFF	TGTGCCAGCATCCGAGGGCCGGAGAGTACCGGGGAGCTGTTTTTT
TRBV7-2	TRBJ1-2	.	TRBD1	CASSLAPLGQGASYGYTF	TGTGCCAGCAGCTTAGCTCCCCTTGGACAGGGCGCGAGTTATGGCTACACCTTC
TRBV30	TRBJ2-1	.	TRBD2	CACPGIAGGNEQFF	TGTGCCTGTCCTGGTATTGCGGGAGGGAATGAGCAGTTCTTC
TRBV29-1	TRBJ1-5	.	TRBD1	CSVAQGSDQPQHF	TGCAGCGTTGCACAGGGGAGCGATCAGCCCCAGCATTTT
TRBV5-6	TRBJ2-1	.	.	CASSSSDRVRLNEQFF	TGTGCCAGCAGCTCAAGTGACCGGGTAAGATTGAATGAGCAGTTCTTC
TRBV21-1	TRBJ1-5	.	.	CASSKKNGYSNQPQHF	TGTGCCAGCAGCAAAAAGAACGGGTATAGCAATCAGCCCCAGCATTTT
TRBV15	TRBJ2-7	.	.	CATSPQGKFSYEQYF	TGTGCCACCAGCCCGCAGGGGAAATTCTCCTACGAGCAGTACTTC
TRBV11-3	TRBJ2-1	.	TRBD2	CASSLTGTSGENEQFF	TGTGCCAGCAGCTTAACCGGGACTAGCGGGGAGAATGAGCAGTTCTTC
TRBV5-1	TRBJ2-7	few	.	CASSFPESYEQYF	TGCGCCAGCAGCTTCCCGGAATCCTACGAGCAGTACTTC
TRBV5-1	TRBJ2-7	few	TRBD1	CASSLTQDRGYMYF	TGCGCCAGCAGCTTAACCCAGGACAGGGGGTATATGTACTTC
TRBV15	TRBJ2-7	many	.	CATSREGETYEQYF	TGTGCCACCAGCAGAGAAGGGGAAACCTACGAGCAGTACTTC
TRBV30	TRBJ1-2	.	.	CAWRGISSHYGYTF	TGTGCCTGGAGAGGCATCTCGAGTCACTATGGCTACACCTTC
TRBV11-2	TRBJ1-2	.	TRBD1	CASNLPGQRAGYTF	TGTGCCAGCAACCTACCGGGACAGCGAGCTGGCTACACCTTC
TRBV28	TRBJ1-2	.	.	CASSLVRGGYTF	TGTGCCAGCAGTTTAGTCCGTGGGGGCTACACCTTC
TRBV2	TRBJ2-2	.	.	CASSLDSGGAGELFF	TGTGCCAGCAGTCTGGACAGCGGAGGGGCCGGGGAGCTGTTTTTT
TRBV7-2	TRBJ2-7	.	.	CASSLGSGSSYEQYF	TGTGCCAGCAGCTTGGGGTCGGGGAGCTCCTACGAGCAGTACTTC
TRBV28	TRBJ1-4	.	.	CAVQGTANEKLFF	TGTGCCGTACAGGGTACGGCTAATGAAAAACTGTTTTTT
TRBV5-6	TRBJ1-1	.	TRBD1	CASSADRGLREAFF	TGTGCCAGCAGCGCAGACAGGGGGTTACGGGAAGCTTTCTTT
TRBV10-3	TRBJ2-3	.	TRBD2	CAMAPGLADTDTQYF	TGTGCCATGGCACCGGGACTAGCGGACACAGATACGCAGTATTTT
TRBV28	TRBJ1-1	.	.	CASSLGGWQGPAQAFF	TGTGCCAGCAGTTTGGGTGGGTGGCAGGGGCCCGCCCAAGCTTTCTTT
TRBV6-6	TRBJ2-5	once	TRBD1	CASSSPGQKQETQYF	TGTGCCAGCAGTTCGCCGGGACAGAAGCAAGAGACCCAGTACTTC
TRBV27	TRBJ1-2	.	.	CASSHRRDGSGGGYTF	TGTGCCAGCAGCCACAGACGCGACGGGTCGGGAGGTGGCTACACCTTC
TRBV7-9	TRBJ2-6	once	.	CASSFIGSGANVLTF	TGTGCCAGCAGCTTTATTGGCTCTGGGGCCAACGTCCTGACTTTC
TRBV20-1	TRBJ2-5	.	.	CSATTETQYF	TGCAGTGCTACTACAGAGACCCAGTACTTC
TRBV6-1	TRBJ1-4	.	TRBD1	CASKGTVSNEKLFF	TGTGCCAGCAAGGGGACAGTTTCTAATGAAAAACTGTTTTTT
TRBV11-1	TRBJ2-5	once	.	CASSFGAQETQYF	TGTGCCAGCAGCTTTGGGGCTCAAGAGACCCAGTACTTC
TRBV10-3	TRBJ1-2	.	.	CAISESPTAIINYGYTF	TGTGCCATCAGTGAGTCGCCGACAGCAATAATTAACTATGGCTACACCTTC
TRBV7-9	TRBJ1-4	.	.	CASSAGSSNEKLFF	TGTGCCAGCAGCGCGGGATCGTCTAATGAAAAACTGTTTTTT
TRBV29-1	TRBJ2-3	.	.	CSVEDRLGAHTDTQYF	TGCAGCGTTGAAGATCGATTGGGGGCCCACACAGATACGCAGTATTTT
TRBV15	TRBJ2-3	.	TRBD1	CATSSRDRDTQYF	TGTGCCACCAGCAGCCGGGACAGAGATACGCAGTATTTT
TRBV7-2	TRBJ2-5	.	.	CASSSPGRIQETQYF	TGTGCCAGCAGCTCCCCAGGACGCATTCAAGAGACCCAGTACTTC
TRBV7-8	TRBJ1-4	.	TRBD1	CASSLGQLNEKLFF	TGTGCCAGCAGCTTGGGACAGCTTAATGAAAAACTGTTTTTT
TRBV5-1	TRBJ2-7	.	TRBD1	CASSPIGTGVSQYF	TGCGCCAGCAGCCCTATCGGGACAGGGGTATCCCAGTACTTC
TRBV4-3	TRBJ1-1	few	.	CASSLQENTEAFF	TGCGCCAGCAGCCTCCAGGAAAACACTGAAGCTTTCTTT
TRBV7-7	TRBJ2-3	.	.	CASSPGTATDTQYF	TGTGCTAGCAGCCCCGGGACTGCCACAGATACGCAGTATTTT
TRBV6-6	TRBJ2-5	once	TRBD1	CARNPSPGQGEETQYF	TGTGCCAGAAATCCGAGTCCGGGACAGGGGGAAGAGACCCAGTACTTC
TRBV28	TRBJ1-2	once	TRBD1	CASSPPDRDNYGYTF	TGTGCCAGCAGTCCCCCGGACAGGGACAACTATGGCTACACCTTC
TRBV5-1	TRBJ2-5	once	.	CASSLPTETQYF	TGCGCCAGCAGCTTGCCCACTGAGACCCAGTACTTC
TRBV28	TRBJ2-5	.	.	CASSLFDRIKTQYF	TGTGCCAGCAGTTTATTCGACCGTATTAAGACCCAGTACTTC
TRBV23-1	TRBJ1-1	.	TRBD1	CASSPPRSGQLEAFF	TGCGCCAGCAGTCCTCCTAGGTCGGGACAGCTTGAAGCTTTCTTT
TRBV30	TRBJ1-6	.	.	CAWSAWEGPLHF	TGTGCCTGGAGTGCATGGGAGGGACCCCTCCACTTT
TRBV11-3	TRBJ1-3	.	.	CASSLDSSSGNTIYF	TGTGCCAGCAGCTTAGATTCTTCCTCTGGAAACACCATATATTTT